The source of this T cell receptor (beta chain) is a study of CD8+CD57+ T cells in acquired aplastic anemia. Study-level background: The average for DNA from sorted CD4+ and CD8+ cells was 3.2 ug. Mean read depth for CD4+ cells from healthy donors was 10 million to 13 million. General study results and limits: A set of some 28 CD8+ CDR3 sequences was shared between patients and controls, and these sequences appeared highly expressed in patients.

Details on this clonotype: What it binds is unknown.

Genomic DNA, serving as template, underwent TCR beta VDJ and CDR3 profiling. TCRdb re-called the reads through MiXCR, storing one row per CDR3 protein. Among more than 150,000 distinct CDR3 sequences listed, around half were seen once. V lost 1 base to trimming and J lost 5 bases, with 5 bases between them. This CDR3 is built from 12 residues. Germline V gene sequence: CDR1 DFQATT, CDR2 SNEGSKA (reference sequence). The material sequenced was sorted CD4+, CD8+, or CD8+CD57+ T cells (not recorded which) from PBMCs. The chain employs TRBV20-1 and TRBJ1-4; D unresolved. This receptor was taken from a human donor in good health. CDR3 amino acids: CSARGRNEKLFF. As DNA, the CDR3 is TGCAGTGCTAGAGGACGGAATGAAAAACTGTTTTTT.